This passage covers 30 T cell receptor beta chains from one sample sequenced in a study of cytomegalovirus exposure and HLA in healthy donors. Repertoires were generated with immunoSEQ multiplex PCR, while TCRdb's copy carries only in-frame clones and drops some. The data show tens of thousands of clones, around 95% seen once. The sample was PBMCs. These receptors all stem from a man between 18 and 35 years old in good health and CMV-seropositive.

The chain combines TRBV5-6 with TRBJ1-6; D is possibly TRBD1 (5 bases). The germline V gene encodes CDR1 SGHDT and CDR2 YYEEEE. The CDR3 is 14 amino acids. V was shortened by 1 base and J by 9 bases, with 11 bases between the two germline ends. This chain's CDR3 is CASSLQGFSSPLHF. The CDR3 DNA sequence: TGTGCCAGCAGCTTGCAGGGTTTCAGTTCACCCCTCCACTTT.

This chain connects TRBV5-1 to TRBJ2-5, with D unresolved. Trimming pared 0 bases from V and 2 bases from J, leaving 11 bases between. This CDR3 has 15 amino acids. Germline CDR1 is SGHRS and CDR2 is YFSETQ. CDR3 region: CASSLGAGYQETQYF. The CDR3 nucleotides read TGCGCCAGCAGCTTGGGGGCAGGATATCAAGAGACCCAGTACTTC.

This chain joins TRBV7-2 and TRBJ2-2; D might be TRBD2 (6 bases). The length of the CDR3 is 15 residues. The germline CDR1 and CDR2 sequences are SGHTA and FQGNSA. V was cut by 2 bases and J by 5 bases, with 12 bases left in between. CDR3: CASSLFTGVTGELFF. The CDR3 coding sequence is TGTGCCAGCAGCTTATTTACGGGAGTAACCGGGGAGCTGTTTTTT.

This clone was recorded once. The chain combines TRBV5-4 with TRBJ2-1, with 9 bases lining up with TRBD2. V dropped 3 bases and J dropped 9; count of bases not matched to a gene: 10. Per the germline V gene, CDR1 is SGHNT and CDR2 is YYREEE (reference sequence). The CDR3 covers 15 residues. The CDR3 bases are TGTGCCAGCAGCTCCCTCAGCGGGGGGATGGGTGAGCAGTTCTTC. It codes for CASSSLSGGMGEQFF.

The chain is built from TRBV19 and TRBJ1-5; possibly TRBD1 for D (5 bases). CDR1 and CDR2 (germline): LNHDA, SQIVND (reference sequence). V was clipped by 8 bases and J by 1 base, with 9 bases between them. The CDR3 is 13 amino acids. The CDR3 region is CASAGRSNQPQHF. The CDR3 coding sequence is TGTGCCAGTGCGGGACGGAGCAATCAGCCCCAGCATTTT. Variable domain in full (rest from reference TRBV19 and TRBJ1-5): DGGITQSPKYLFRKEGQNVTLSCEQNLNHDAMYWYRQDPGQGLRLIYYSQIVNDFQKGDIAEGYSVSREKKESFPLTVTSAQKNPTAFYLCASAGRSNQPQHFGDGTRLSIL.

The chain carries TRBV27 and TRBJ2-6, with a possible D match to TRBD1 (5 bases). V lost 6 bases to trimming and J lost 4 bases, with 16 bases between them. CDR3 length: 16 amino acids. The germline V gene has CDR1 MNHEY and CDR2 SMNVEV (reference sequence). The CDR3 DNA reads as TGTGCCAGCAGCAATCAGGGCAGGGTCGGGGCCAACGTCCTGACTTTC. Its translation: CASSNQGRVGANVLTF.

The chain carries TRBV6-5 and TRBJ1-4; a possible D gene is TRBD1 (6 bases). Per germline, CDR1 MNHEY and CDR2 SVGAGI. Between the trimmed V and J ends, which lost 6 bases and 3 bases, there was a span of 14 bases. The CDR3 has 15 amino acids. CDR3: CASSQDRSPNEKLFF. The DNA of the CDR3 is TGTGCCAGCAGCCAAGACAGGAGCCCTAATGAAAAACTGTTTTTT.

This chain joins TRBV2 and TRBJ2-1; no clear D gene. The CDR3 runs 11 residues. From germline, CDR1 is SNHLY and CDR2 FYNNEI. The V end lost 7 bases, the J end lost 5 bases, and 6 bases lay between the germline ends. The CDR3: CASKHNNEQFF. The CDR3 DNA reads TGTGCCAGCAAACACAACAATGAGCAGTTCTTC.

The chain links TRBV5-4 to TRBJ2-7; 8 bases match TRBD1. This CDR3 contains 14 residues. The V and J ends lost 3 bases and 6 bases, in that order; junction bases with no gene match: 8. Germline CDR1 reads SGHNT; CDR2 reads YYREEE (reference sequence). The CDR3 region has the DNA TGTGCCAGCAGCTCCGGGACAGGCGTGCTCGAGCAGTACTTC. Translation gives CASSSGTGVLEQYF.

This chain uses TRBV9 with TRBJ1-1, with D possibly matching TRBD1 (6 bases). Trimming left V 1 base short and J 3 bases short, with 13 bases between. Germline-derived CDR1 and CDR2 are SGDLS and YYNGEE. The CDR3 totals 15 residues. The CDR3 region is CASSVTGSHDTEAFF. DNA for the CDR3: TGTGCCAGCAGCGTAACAGGGTCGCACGACACTGAAGCTTTCTTT. The whole variable domain, remainder taken from reference TRBV9 and TRBJ1-1, is DSGVTQTPKHLITATGQRVTLRCSPRSGDLSVYWYQQSLDQGLQFLIQYYNGEERAKGNILERFSAQQFPDLHSELNLSSLELGDSALYFCASSVTGSHDTEAFFGQGTRLTVV.

This rearrangement joins TRBV27 to TRBJ1-1; D is ambiguous. Trimming took 5 bases from V and 5 from J, leaving 15 bases between them. Looked up from germline, CDR1 is MNHEY and CDR2 is SMNVEV (reference sequence). The CDR3 totals 14 residues. The DNA of the CDR3 is TGTGCCAGCAGTAACCAGGCGTACCAGACTGAAGCTTTCTTT. It specifies CASSNQAYQTEAFF.

V is TRBV2 and J is TRBJ2-3; possibly TRBD1 for D (5 bases). Germline V gives CDR1 SNHLY, CDR2 FYNNEI. This CDR3 has 13 residues. Trimming cost V 7 bases and J 2 bases, with 10 bases left between them. CDR3 nucleotide sequence: TGTGCCAGCAAATTGACAGACACAGATACGCAGTATTTT. Its translation: CASKLTDTDTQYF.

This chain uses TRBV6-5 with TRBJ2-2; D is undetermined. V lost 3 bases and J lost 6, with 8 bases in between. Germline lookup yields CDR1 MNHEY and CDR2 SVGAGI. The CDR3 runs to 13 residues. The CDR3 nucleotides read TGTGCCAGCAGTTATAACAGAGCCGGGGAGCTGTTTTTT. Translated, it gives CASSYNRAGELFF.

This chain joins TRBV6-5 and TRBJ1-2; 10 bases fit TRBD1. The CDR3 extends over 15 amino acids. Germline trimming cut 4 bases from V and 5 bases from J; bases unmatched to any gene: 7. Germline CDR1 reads MNHEY; CDR2 reads SVGAGI. The CDR3 sequence: CASSLSGTGEYGYTF. The CDR3 DNA follows: TGTGCCAGCAGTTTATCCGGGACAGGGGAGTATGGCTACACCTTC.

The chain is built from TRBV7-9 and TRBJ2-2; D perhaps matches TRBD1 (6 bases). The CDR3 sequence is 16 residues long. The germline V and J ends were trimmed by 3 bases and 4 bases, with 15 bases remaining between them. The germline V gene encodes CDR1 SEHNR and CDR2 FQNEAQ (reference sequence). CDR3 sequence (DNA): TGTGCCAGCAGCTTTAGTGGGGGCGGTGGCACCGGGGAGCTGTTTTTT. This gives the protein CASSFSGGGGTGELFF.

This sequence joins TRBV6-4 and TRBJ2-3; D remains ambiguous. The germline V gene encodes CDR1 MRHNA and CDR2 SNTAGT. This CDR3 contains 14 residues. With 3 bases removed from V and 0 bases from J, the gap between germline ends came to 7 bases. The CDR3 protein is CASSERGSTDTQYF. In nucleotides, the CDR3 is TGTGCCAGCAGTGAACGCGGCAGCACAGATACGCAGTATTTT.

The genes are TRBV7-2 and TRBJ2-1, with D maybe TRBD2 (5 bases). The CDR3 sequence is 16 residues long. Germline V gives CDR1 SGHTA, CDR2 FQGNSA. V was clipped by 2 bases and J by 6 bases, with 17 bases between them. The CDR3 sequence: CASSLTSGRDPNEQFF. Here the CDR3 DNA reads TGTGCCAGCAGCTTAACAAGCGGTAGAGATCCCAATGAGCAGTTCTTC.

This sequence joins TRBV6-5 and TRBJ2-3, with TRBD2 as a possible D gene (7 bases). Trimming took 0 bases from V and 5 from J, leaving 15 bases between them. The germline gives CDR1 MNHEY, CDR2 SVGAGI. This CDR3 comprises 16 residues. CDR3 residues: CASSYSGAGEKDTQYF. The CDR3 DNA reads TGTGCCAGCAGTTACTCGGGGGCGGGAGAAAAAGATACGCAGTATTTT.

This sequence joins TRBV6-1 and TRBJ2-5, with D perhaps matching TRBD1 (6 bases). V lost 2 bases and J lost 1, with 11 bases in between. Looked up from germline, CDR1 is MNHNS and CDR2 is SASEGT. This CDR3 comprises 15 residues. CDR3 nucleotide sequence: TGTGCCAGCAGTGAATGGGGACAAGGCCAAGAGACCCAGTACTTC. This sequence encodes CASSEWGQGQETQYF.

The CDR3 DNA sequence: TGTGCCAGCAGCTCCCGGACAGGGTACTCGGGGGAGCAGTTCTTC. The encoded protein is CASSSRTGYSGEQFF. The gene calls are TRBV7-3 and TRBJ2-1; 8 bases match TRBD1. Germline CDR1 is SGHTA and CDR2 is FQGTGA. V gave up 4 bases and J gave up 10 bases; unmatched junction bases: 12. The CDR3 spans 15 residues.

The V gene is TRBV27, the J gene TRBJ1-2; TRBD1 aligns across 8 bases. Losses at the gene ends were 4 bases for V and 7 bases for J; bases not matched to a gene: 11. The CDR3 is made up of 15 amino acids. Looked up from germline, CDR1 is MNHEY and CDR2 is SMNVEV (reference sequence). As DNA, the CDR3 is TGTGCCAGCAGTTCCATATCAGGGGGCGCGTTTGGCTACACCTTC. It is translated as CASSSISGGAFGYTF.

This chain joins TRBV5-1 and TRBJ1-2; D might be TRBD1 (5 bases). The V end lost 4 bases, the J end lost 8 bases, and 21 bases lay between the germline ends. This CDR3 is 15 amino acids long. Germline values: CDR1 SGHRS, CDR2 YFSETQ. This CDR3 is CASSPDLDKTGGYTF. In nucleotides, the CDR3 is TGCGCCAGCAGCCCCGATCTCGATAAAACAGGCGGCTACACCTTC.

This chain joins TRBV13 and TRBJ1-4; 7 bases align to TRBD1. V lost 2 bases to trimming and J lost 3 bases; unmatched junction nucleotides: 6. Per the germline V gene, CDR1 is PRHDT and CDR2 is FYEKMQ (reference sequence). This CDR3 is built from 16 residues. The CDR3 DNA follows: TGTGCCAGCAGCTTACTCCCCGGGACAGCTAATGAAAAACTGTTTTTT. Its protein product is CASSLLPGTANEKLFF.

The chain recombines TRBV7-2 with TRBJ2-3; 11 bases are a match to TRBD2. Trimming at V came to 6 bases and at J to 4 bases, leaving 6 bases not matched to a gene. This CDR3 has 15 amino acids. The germline CDR1 and CDR2 sequences are SGHTA and FQGNSA. CDR3 sequence: CASSFSGRAPDTQYF. CDR3 coding DNA: TGTGCCAGCAGTTTTAGCGGGAGGGCCCCAGATACGCAGTATTTT.

The rearrangement links TRBV6-1 to TRBJ1-4; D not certain. Trimming removed 0 bases at V and 3 bases at J, with 11 bases between. Per the germline V gene, CDR1 is MNHNS and CDR2 is SASEGT. The CDR3 loop spans 16 amino acids. This CDR3 reads CASSEAVHRSNEKLFF. The CDR3 DNA reads as TGTGCCAGCAGTGAAGCCGTACATCGATCTAATGAAAAACTGTTTTTT.

The rearrangement links TRBV10-3 to TRBJ2-7; D might be TRBD1 (7 bases). The CDR3 is made up of 13 amino acids. Trimming pared 10 bases from V and 2 bases from J, leaving 15 bases between. Looked up from germline, CDR1 is ENHRY and CDR2 is SYGVKD. CDR3: CASGGTETYEQYF. The CDR3 DNA reads as TGTGCCAGCGGAGGGACAGAGACCTACGAGCAGTACTTC.

This clone was observed a single time. The V gene is TRBV18, the J gene TRBJ2-4; 8 bases agree with TRBD1. Germline V lookup: CDR1 KGHSH, CDR2 LQKENI. The CDR3 is 16 residues long. The ends lost 3 bases at V and 6 bases at J; junction bases unmatched: 10. CDR3 sequence (DNA): TGTGCCAGCTCACCGGACAGGGCCCGGGACGGAAACATTCAGTACTTC. Translating it yields CASSPDRARDGNIQYF.

The chain links TRBV5-1 to TRBJ1-5, with TRBD1 matching 9 bases. Unmatched junction bases numbered 0, after V lost 0 bases and J lost 2 bases. Germline V gene sequence: CDR1 SGHRS, CDR2 YFSETQ. CDR3 length: 15 residues. The CDR3: CASSLGQGGNQPQHF. CDR3 in DNA: TGCGCCAGCAGCTTGGGACAGGGGGGCAATCAGCCCCAGCATTTT.

The CDR3 region is CASSPGQGGQPQHF. The CDR3 nucleotides are TGTGCCAGCTCACCGGGACAGGGGGGCCAGCCCCAGCATTTT. This chain connects TRBV18 to TRBJ1-5, with TRBD1 matching over 11 bases. Germline V lookup: CDR1 KGHSH, CDR2 LQKENI. CDR3 size: 14 residues. The V segment lost 3 bases and the J segment 7 bases; nucleotides outside the gene matches: 2.

The J gene is TRBJ2-1, the V gene TRBV29-1; TRBD1 matches 10 bases. The V segment lost 6 bases and the J segment 10 bases; nucleotides outside the gene matches: 12. The CDR3 extends over 14 amino acids. CDR1 and CDR2 (germline): SQVTM, ANQGSEA. The CDR3 region is CSVDPGQGKREQFF. The DNA for the CDR3 is TGCAGCGTCGACCCGGGACAGGGGAAGCGGGAGCAGTTCTTC.